This TCR beta chain was identified in a study of cytomegalovirus exposure and HLA in healthy donors. PCR involved 60 Vbeta and 13 Jbeta primers. Produced via immunoSEQ multiplex PCR; TCRdb's table is partial and in-frame only. The data contain about 150,000 clones, around 83% of them seen just once; the ten biggest clones take up roughly 7.7%. The trim removed 2 bases at V and 2 bases at J, leaving 9 bases unmatched. The CDR3 consists of 16 residues. Germline V gives CDR1 MNHEY, CDR2 SVGAGI. The sequencing input was PBMCs. This rearrangement joins TRBV6-5 to TRBJ2-7, with TRBD1 matching over 7 bases. The receptor comes from a woman aged 45-59 years in good health and CMV-seropositive. CDR3 bases: TGTGCCAGCAGTTACGCGTGGGACAGCCAGGCCTACGAGCAGTACTTC. The encoded protein is CASSYAWDSQAYEQYF.